A single TCR beta chain is shown here with its context. The table came from immunoSEQ multiplex PCR; TCRdb's copy has only in-frame clones and leaves some out. The sample includes about 10,000 clones, under 80% seen only once; the top ten take over 20%. This sample is part of a study of somatic mutations in cytotoxic T cells in rheumatoid arthritis. Positive magnetic bead selection, which isolated the CD4+ and CD8+ cells, was followed by a flow cytometry check of purity. CDR3 length equals 17 residues. Sequenced sample: CD8+ T cells sorted from blood. This sequence originates from a man aged 50 to 60 in good health. This rearrangement joins TRBV7-5 to TRBJ2-7; the table assigns TRBD1, which was not confirmed against the DNA. TRBV7-5 is a pseudogene segment. The CDR3 is CVRSLCIEIDSPYEQYF. CDR3 bases: TGTGTCAGAAGCTTATGTATAGAGATAGACAGTCCCTACGAGCAGTACTTC.